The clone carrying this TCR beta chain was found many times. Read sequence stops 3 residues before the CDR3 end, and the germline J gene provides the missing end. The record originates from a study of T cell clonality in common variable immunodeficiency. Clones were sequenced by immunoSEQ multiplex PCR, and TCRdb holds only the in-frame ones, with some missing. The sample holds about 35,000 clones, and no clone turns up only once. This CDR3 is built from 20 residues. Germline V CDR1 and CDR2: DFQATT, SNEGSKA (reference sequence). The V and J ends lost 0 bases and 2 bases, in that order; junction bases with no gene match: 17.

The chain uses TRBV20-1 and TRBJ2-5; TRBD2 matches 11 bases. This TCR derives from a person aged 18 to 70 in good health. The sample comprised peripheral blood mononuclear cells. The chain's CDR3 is CSARDDDSGRAWVRQETQYF. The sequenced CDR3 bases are TGCAGTGCTAGAGATGATGATAGCGGGAGGGCCTGGGTCCGACAAGAGACC.